This T cell receptor beta chain was observed in a study of T cell responses to AZD1222 COVID-19 vaccine. Study observations and caveats: Clonal diversity was possibly underestimated; the donors were predominantly white British and more often female.

Germline CDR1 and CDR2: SQVTM and ANQGSEA. The ends were cut back, 6 bases at V and 5 bases at J, with 20 bases in the middle. This CDR3 comprises 14 residues. Regarding this clone: The antigen is unknown.

Sequenced by immunoSEQ multiplex PCR; TCRdb stores in-frame clones only, minus some. The sample lists some 140,000 clones, around 89% seen once, with less than 3.5% in the top ten. The receptor was isolated from an adult in good health. Sequenced material: peripheral blood, taken on day 0 of AZD1222 vaccination. J is TRBJ2-7 and V is TRBV29-1; TRBD2 might be the D (5 bases). The CDR3 loop is CSVVLAKGSDEQYF. CDR3 sequence (DNA): TGCAGCGTCGTCCTCGCGAAGGGTAGCGACGAGCAGTACTTC.